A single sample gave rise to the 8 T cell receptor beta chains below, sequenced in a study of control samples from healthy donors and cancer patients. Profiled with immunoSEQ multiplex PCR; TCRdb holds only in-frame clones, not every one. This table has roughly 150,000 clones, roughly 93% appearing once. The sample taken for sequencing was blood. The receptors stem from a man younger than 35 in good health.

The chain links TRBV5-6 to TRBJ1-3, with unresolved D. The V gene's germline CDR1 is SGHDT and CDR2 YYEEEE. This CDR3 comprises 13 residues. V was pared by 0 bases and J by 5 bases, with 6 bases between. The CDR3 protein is CASSLGNRNTIYF. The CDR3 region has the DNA TGTGCCAGCAGCTTGGGGAATAGAAACACCATATATTTT.

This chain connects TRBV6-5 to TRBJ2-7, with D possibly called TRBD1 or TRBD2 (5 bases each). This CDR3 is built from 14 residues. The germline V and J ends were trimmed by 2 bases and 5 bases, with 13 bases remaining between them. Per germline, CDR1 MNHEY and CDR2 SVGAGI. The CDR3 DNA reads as TGTGCCAGCAGTTACCAGGGAGTTGAGGACGAGCAGTACTTC. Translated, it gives CASSYQGVEDEQYF.

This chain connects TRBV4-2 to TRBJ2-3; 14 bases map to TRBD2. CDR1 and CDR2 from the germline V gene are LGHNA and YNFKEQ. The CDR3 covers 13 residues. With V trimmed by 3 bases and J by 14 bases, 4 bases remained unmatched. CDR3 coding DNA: TGTGCCAGCAGCCAGGGACTAGCGGGAGCTAGGTATTTT. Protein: CASSQGLAGARYF.

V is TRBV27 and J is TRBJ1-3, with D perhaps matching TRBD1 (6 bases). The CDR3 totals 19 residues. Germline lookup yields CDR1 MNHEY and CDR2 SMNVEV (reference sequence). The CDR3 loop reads CSAEIARQGYLKSGNTIYF. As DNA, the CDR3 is TGTTCTGCGGAAATTGCTCGGCAGGGGTATCTCAAGTCGGGAAACACCATATATTTT.

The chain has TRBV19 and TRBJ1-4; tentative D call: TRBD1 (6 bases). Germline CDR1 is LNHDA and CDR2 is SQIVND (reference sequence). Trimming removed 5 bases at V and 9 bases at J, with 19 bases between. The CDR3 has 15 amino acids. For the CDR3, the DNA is TGTGCCAGTAGTCGTCTCGACAGGTTGGCCCAAAAACTGTTTTTT. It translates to CASSRLDRLAQKLFF.

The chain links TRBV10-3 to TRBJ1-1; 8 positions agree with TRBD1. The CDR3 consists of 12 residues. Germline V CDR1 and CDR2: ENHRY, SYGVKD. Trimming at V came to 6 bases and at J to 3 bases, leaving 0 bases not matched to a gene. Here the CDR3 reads CAIRQGDTEAFF. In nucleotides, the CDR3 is TGTGCCATCAGACAGGGGGACACTGAAGCTTTCTTT.

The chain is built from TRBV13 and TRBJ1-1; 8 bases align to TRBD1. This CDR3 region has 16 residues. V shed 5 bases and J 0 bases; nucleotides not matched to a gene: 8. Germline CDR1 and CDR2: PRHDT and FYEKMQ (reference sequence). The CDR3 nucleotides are TGTGCCAGCAGCCCACAGGGGGGTGGGATGAACACTGAAGCTTTCTTT. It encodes CASSPQGGGMNTEAFF.

The CDR3 bases are TGCGCCAGCAGCCAAGTTGAGAATCAGCCCCAGCATTTT. It codes for CASSQVENQPQHF. The rearrangement uses TRBV4-1 and TRBJ1-5; D ambiguous. This CDR3 has 13 residues. Germline CDR1 MGHRA, CDR2 YSYEKL. V lost 1 base and J 4 bases, leaving 5 bases between the germline ends.